This record looks at one T cell receptor beta chain sequence and its context. Antigen specificity is unknown. This entry comes from a study of blood T cells in healthy people across ages. Each sample had at least 6 million PBMCs isolated. Study-level findings and limits: The recorded TCR beta diversity per million T cells decreased in a roughly linear manner with age. The lack of PBMC sorting stopped any conclusive naive versus antigen-experienced comparison.

Using a J-beta primer mix together with a sample-barcoded 5' primer, a second PCR was run for roughly 7 to 11 cycles. From the 5' RACE reads, TCRdb called clonotypes with MiXCR, one entry per CDR3 protein. The sample holds roughly 800,000 distinct CDR3 sequences, about 62% seen once. The V gene's germline CDR1 is SNHLY and CDR2 FYNNEI. The CDR3 consists of 12 residues. V was pared by 1 base and J by 6 bases, with 4 bases between. This chain connects TRBV2 to TRBJ1-5; D is uncertain. The sequence was collected from a man under 40 in good health. Material for sequencing was blood. As DNA, the CDR3 is TGTGCCAGCAGTGAAGGGATTCAGCCCCAGCATTTT. This encodes CASSEGIQPQHF.